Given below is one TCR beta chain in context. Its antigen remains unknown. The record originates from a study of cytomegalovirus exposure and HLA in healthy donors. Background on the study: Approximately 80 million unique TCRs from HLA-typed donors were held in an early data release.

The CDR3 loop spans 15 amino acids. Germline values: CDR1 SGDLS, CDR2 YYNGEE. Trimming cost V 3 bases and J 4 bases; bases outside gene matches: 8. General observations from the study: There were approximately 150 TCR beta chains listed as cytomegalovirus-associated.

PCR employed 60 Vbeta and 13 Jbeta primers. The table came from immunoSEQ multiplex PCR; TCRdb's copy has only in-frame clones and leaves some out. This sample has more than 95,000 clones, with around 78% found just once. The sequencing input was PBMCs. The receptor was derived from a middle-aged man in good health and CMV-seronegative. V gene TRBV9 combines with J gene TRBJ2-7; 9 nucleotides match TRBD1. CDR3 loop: CASSGGQGLTYEQYF. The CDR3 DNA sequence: TGTGCCAGCAGCGGAGGACAGGGGTTGACGTACGAGCAGTACTTC.